This T cell receptor beta chain stems from a study of blood T cell repertoires in COVID-19. As for the study in general: The origin of the acute and convalescent COVID-19 samples was the United States, Italy and Spain. PBMCs, B-cell-depleted T cells, or T cells were the source of the cDNA or gDNA that made up the material.

Per the authors' pipeline: It was from reference gene primer amplification that nucleated cell counts were estimated. Data came from immunoSEQ multiplex PCR; TCRdb stores just in-frame clones and leaves some out. D and trimming come from the DNA, and the V and J calls and clone size come from that table. The data show 140,000 to 150,000 clones, with 80% to 85% seen just once and about 40% held by the top ten. The junction had 10 bases not matched to a gene; V was cut back by 4 bases and J by 8 bases. This CDR3 contains 13 residues. The germline V gene has CDR1 SQVTM and CDR2 ANQGSEA. Material: peripheral blood. The receptor was derived from a human donor in a cohort sampled during active COVID-19. This chain joins TRBV29-1 and TRBJ1-2; 7 positions match TRBD1. The CDR3 sequence: CSVGRQGVRGYTF. In nucleotides, the CDR3 is TGCAGCGTTGGTCGGCAGGGGGTAAGGGGCTACACCTTC.